Included here is one T cell receptor beta chain sequence, with context. Its cognate antigen is unknown. These data are taken from a study of T cell responses to AZD1222 COVID-19 vaccine. Study outcomes and limitations: Unmutated variant regions reportedly attract nearly half of all spike-specific TCRs. Regions 160-218 and 743-854 held dominance among vaccine-associated CD4 TCRs, which spanned spike. Most donors were white British and more were female, and clonal diversity was possibly underestimated. Spike-specific TCR breadth rose after two AZD1222 doses, and depth rose as well.

Per germline, CDR1 SGHAT and CDR2 FQNNGV. Trimming pared 1 base from V and 5 bases from J, leaving 12 bases between. CDR3 length: 15 amino acids. Profiling relied on immunoSEQ multiplex PCR, and the TCRdb table lists in-frame clones only, not all of them. The sample contains about 160,000 clones, roughly nine tenths of which appear only once. The source was peripheral blood, collected on day 0 of MenACWY control vaccination. The chain uses TRBV11-2 and TRBJ1-5, with TRBD1 as a possible D gene (5 bases). This TCR derives from an adult in good health. CDR3 region: CASSLGWGRDQPQHF. CDR3 nucleotides: TGTGCCAGCAGCTTAGGATGGGGCAGGGATCAGCCCCAGCATTTT.